This T cell receptor (beta chain) was found in a study of CD8 T cells in Susac syndrome. On this clonotype itself: Its matching antigen is unknown.

Regarding the study as a whole: An acknowledgment was made by the study that its TCR sequencing and HLA analysis involved relatively few individuals.

CDR1 DFQATT and CDR2 SNEGSKA come from the germline V gene (reference sequence). J lost 3 bases, V lost 5 bases, and 10 bases had no gene match. The length of the CDR3 is 14 residues. An input of about 0.45 to 1 ug of RNA was subjected to reverse transcription using random hexamers. Coverage of TCR beta CDR3 amplification by immunoSEQ multiplex PCR extended to 54 Vbeta and 13 Jbeta. TCRdb re-derived calls from the immunoSEQ multiplex PCR reads in MiXCR, one entry per CDR3 protein. Of under 200,000 distinct CDR3 sequences in the sample, around 93% are singletons; the top ten hold around 0.1%. The healthy controls were matched to patients by age and sex. TEMRA cells were FACS-enriched, and CD8+ and CD4+ T cells were isolated negatively.

The origin of this receptor is a human donor in good health. This chain uses TRBV20-1 with TRBJ2-7; TRBD2 matches at 7 bases. Material: CD4+ T cells from PBMCs. CDR3 in amino acids: CSAGVGGRVYEQYF. Written as DNA, the CDR3 is TGCAGTGCTGGAGTTGGTGGGAGGGTCTACGAGCAGTACTTC.